This T cell receptor (beta chain) was retrieved from a study of response to subunit inactivated influenza vaccine. This clonotype came up many times. Germline CDR1 SQVTM, CDR2 ANQGSEA. The CDR3 consists of 13 residues. The junction had 10 bases not matched to a gene; V was cut back by 6 bases and J by 6 bases. Each CDR3 protein is one row after TCRdb ran MiXCR on the RT-PCR reads. The table has about 480,000 distinct CDR3 sequences, roughly 9.8% seen once; the top ten hold around 12%. The TCR originated in a middle-aged man who received an inactivated influenza vaccine. The input for sequencing was PBMCs from blood, taken 35 to 45 days after vaccination. J is TRBJ1-2 and V is TRBV29-1; 7 bases map to TRBD1. The CDR3 DNA reads as TGCAGCGTCTCAGGGTCCCAGGGGGATGGCTACACCTTC. Translating gives CSVSGSQGDGYTF.